This T cell receptor beta chain was identified during a study of cytomegalovirus exposure and HLA in healthy donors. This clone was seen more than once but under ten times. Its specificity is not known. 13 Jbeta primers and 60 Vbeta primers were used for the PCR. Some clones are missing from TCRdb's copy, which holds only in-frame ones; the method was immunoSEQ multiplex PCR. Of 150,000 to 200,000 clones in the sample, 81% were seen once. Trimming removed 3 bases from V and 3 bases from J; junction bases left unmatched: 6. The CDR3 spans 15 residues. Germline lookup yields CDR1 LGHNA and CDR2 YSLEER. Study results and caveats: A later analysis linked a missense variant in DCLRE1C to the trimming of TCR beta V and J genes. Rare TCR sequences dominated, though some public TCRs recurred in many donors.

Sequenced material: PBMCs. The chain recombines TRBV4-3 with TRBJ2-7; 9 bases agree with TRBD2. The origin of this receptor is a woman in her late teens or twenties in good health and CMV-seronegative. The CDR3 loop reads CASSHPGTSLYEQYF. The CDR3 nucleotides read TGCGCCAGCAGCCACCCCGGGACTAGCCTCTACGAGCAGTACTTC.